This T cell receptor beta chain emerged from a study of T cell responses to AZD1222 COVID-19 vaccine (dated by TCRdb to the early 2020s). Looking at the study overall: AZD1222 recipients whose second dose came at about 4 weeks and those whose second dose came at about 12 weeks were combined into one group, since spike-specific TCR depth and breadth did not differ between the two schedules. TCR sequencing covered 230 to 250 trial participants: 207 given two doses of AZD1222 and about 26 given two doses of MenACWY control vaccine. Trial participants were enrolled by age into 18-55, 56-69 and 70-plus year subgroups, with about 150, 28 and 57 TCR-sequenced participants respectively.

This specimen's time point label, per the study, means: baseline before first vaccination. Samples from vaccinated people were obtained from the UK trials COV001 and COV002, which included a single-blind randomized controlled phase 2/3 trial of AZD1222 (ChAdOx1 nCoV-19) in healthy adults. For TCRbeta chain sequencing, PBMC samples were collected from trial participants at day 0 and at day 28 after the second dose. The germline V gene (reference sequence) yields LNHDA for CDR1 and SQIVND for CDR2. The germline ends are 11 bases apart after V is trimmed by 3 bases and J by 2 bases. Reading from cysteine to phenylalanine, the CDR3 counts 14 amino acids. The sequence is cut down to CDR3 DNA, 42 bases in frame from base 1. The CDR3 regions of human TCRbeta chains were analyzed by immunosequencing. The paper's data handling went like this. Repertoire TCRs were checked for matches against a reference library of SARS-CoV-2-specific TCRs that had been generated using the MIRA antigen-specificity platform. Breadth was defined as the fraction of unique TCRs that were SARS-CoV-2-associated. Depth was defined as the fraction of total T cells that were SARS-CoV-2-associated. Each spike-specific TCR was assigned to its reactive spike region and to a CD4 or CD8 class using the MIRA data. Log10-transformed breadth and depth values were compared by one-way ANOVA with Sidak's multiple comparisons tests. The table was pulled from immuneACCESS by TCRdb, which kept in-frame rearrangements only. Such tables lose some clones; where checked, under half of the loss comes from unresolved V genes, and the rest has no known cause. For V, J and clone size, that table is used; D and trimming come from the DNA. Within this sample are 150,000 to 200,000 clones, with about 86% of them counted one time only. Around 8% of the sample goes to the ten largest clones.

Study-level results and caveats: The vaccine-associated CD4 TCRs covered the entire spike protein, and the dominant responses fell in regions 160-218 and 743-854. Participants were mostly white British, with more females than males. The authors suggested clonal diversity may have been underestimated. After two AZD1222 doses, spike-specific TCR breadth and depth were significantly higher than at day 0 and than in MenACWY recipients. Epitopes outside the regions mutated in the B.1.351 and B.1.1.7 variants were reportedly recognized by nearly half of the unique spike-specific TCRs. Only 5 to 7 AZD1222 recipients were SARS-CoV-2 seropositive at baseline, limiting conclusions about previously exposed vaccinees. Because no samples from the day 14 peak response were available, repertoires could be characterized only after the peak T cell response. In the small 56-69-year group, the increase in depth fell short of significance, most likely because of low power.

A note on this clone: The specificity of this receptor is unknown. Base qualities were left out, and no much larger clone turns up one base away.

The sequence is built from TRBV19 and TRBJ2-7, and possibly TRBD2, on 5 matching bases. The TCR was taken from an adult in good health. The sample was peripheral blood, taken on day 0 of AZD1222 vaccination. Read as DNA, the sequence is TGTGCCAGTAGTATTCTAGCTGGTACCTACGAGCAGTACTTC. Its coded protein is CASSILAGTYEQYF. Full variable domain (CDR3 extended with the reference TRBV19 and TRBJ2-7 proteins): DGGITQSPKYLFRKEGQNVTLSCEQNLNHDAMYWYRQDPGQGLRLIYYSQIVNDFQKGDIAEGYSVSREKKESFPLTVTSAQKNPTAFYLCASSILAGTYEQYFGPGTRLTVT.